This TCR beta chain was sequenced for a study of T cells expressing NK-cell markers. This CDR3 region has 16 residues. Germline V CDR1 and CDR2: MGHRA, YSYEKL. TCRdb reanalyzed the 5' RACE reads, giving one entry per CDR3 protein sequence and no DNA. This table holds roughly 120,000 distinct CDR3 sequences. Study findings and constraints: Whether the expanded NKG2C+ T cell clones recognized HCMV remained unclear. Where several donors were concerned, these clonotypes also led the CD3+CD56-NKG2C+ fraction.

In the case of this clonotype: What it binds is not known.

The V gene is TRBV4-1, the J gene TRBJ2-1. This receptor was obtained from a woman aged 18 to 75 in good health. The sample comprised blood T cells: a sorted CD56 or NKG2C T cell subset, CD4+ or CD8+ T cells, or bulk PBMC T cells (not recorded which). CDR3 sequence reads: CASSPPGADSYNEQFF.